This T cell receptor beta chain was observed in a study of blood T cells in healthy people across ages. Study-level findings and limits: Since the PBMCs were unsorted, naive and antigen-experienced cells could not be conclusively compared. Getting older went along with TCR beta diversity per million T cells dropping roughly linearly.

Concerning this clonotype itself: As yet, its antigen is unknown.

Sample-barcoded 5' priming and a J-beta primer mix drove a second PCR of about 6 to 12 cycles. TCRdb used MiXCR to reprocess the 5' RACE reads, holding one entry per CDR3 protein. The profile shows about 580,000 distinct CDR3 sequences, around 50% of them singletons. CDR1 is MGHRA, CDR2 YSYEKL, per germline. This CDR3 is built from 16 residues. Trimming at V came to 5 bases and at J to 5 bases, leaving 7 bases not matched to a gene. A minimum of 6 micrograms of total RNA was extracted per sample. This sequence joins TRBV4-1 and TRBJ2-5; 14 positions match TRBD2. The TCR originated in a man aged 80 or over in good health. Sample: blood. The CDR3: CASSAGGTSGGETQYF. Here the CDR3 DNA reads TGCGCCAGCAGCGCGGGAGGGACTAGCGGGGGTGAGACCCAGTACTTC.